This record covers a single TCR beta chain. Its cognate antigen is unknown. Germline CDR1 reads SGHDT; CDR2 reads YYEEEE. The CDR3 loop spans 15 amino acids. The entry originates in a study of T cells expressing NK-cell markers. Study outcomes and limitations: NKG2C+ dominant clonotypes from 5 to 7 donors made up roughly 1.0-8% of CD8+ T cells.

TCRdb reprocessed the 5' RACE reads and keeps a single row for each CDR3 protein, giving no DNA. The table gives 350,000 to 450,000 distinct CDR3 sequences; the top ten clones make up roughly 5.2% of it. The TCR was taken from a man aged 18 to 69 in good health. The material sequenced was blood T cells: a sorted CD56 or NKG2C T cell subset, CD4+ or CD8+ T cells, or bulk PBMC T cells (not recorded which). V gene TRBV5-6 combines with J gene TRBJ1-5; the TRBD1 assignment by TCRdb is unverifiable without DNA. CDR3 region: CASSSSQGAKQPQHF.